Included here is one T cell receptor beta chain sequence, with context. This clonotype was seen once. The target of this receptor is not known. It is unclear where the CDR3 begins or ends on the DNA, so no DNA is shown, and the CDR3 is as TCRdb lists it. In the germline V gene (reference sequence), CDR1 corresponds to SEHNR and CDR2 to FQNEAQ. Including the terminal cysteine and phenylalanine, the CDR3 comprises 20 residues. These data originate in a study of T cells in Graves' hyperthyroidism and ophthalmopathy (dated by TCRdb to the late 2010s). In the study overall: Peripheral blood was collected at initial diagnosis, before any treatment. To identify distinguishing TCR V-J signatures, a discovery cohort of roughly 100 patients was used, comprising 43 with Graves' ophthalmopathy and approximately 57 with stable Graves' hyperthyroidism. An independent validation cohort of around 19 hyperthyroidism patients and 17 patients who later progressed to ophthalmopathy tested prospective prediction of ophthalmopathy. The approximately 100 discovery patients were randomly divided into training and test sets at a 7:3 ratio. The study also compared thyroid tissue and blood T-cell repertoires from a handful of Graves' hyperthyroidism patients. After sampling, hyperthyroidism patients received methimazole starting at 30 mg daily, and ophthalmopathy patients received high-dose intravenous methylprednisolone. The paper describes TCR Vbeta CDR3 sequencing of 135 peripheral blood samples, made up of about 41 ophthalmopathy patients, roughly 75 hyperthyroidism patients and some 17 progressor patients.

The TCR beta CDR3 regions were amplified from RNA transcripts. The TCR CDR3 was subjected to a first round of RT-PCR using the HTBI primer set and the Qiagen OneStep RT-PCR kit. Libraries were constructed in a second round of multiplex PCR, after which size selection and purification were performed. Sequencing of the libraries was done on an Illumina HiSeq2000 using paired-end 100 bp reads. In the authors' own workflow: Raw data were processed with SOAPnuke, discarding reads with adapters, uncalled bases, mean Phred below 15, or no exact constant-primer or identifier match. COPE v1.2.5 was used to merge high-quality paired reads, and clonotypes were defined as unique nucleotide sequences. MiTCR v1.1 was used to align the clonotypes against IMGT TRBV, TRBD and TRBJ reference segments. Only V-J combinations with frequency above 0.0001, covering 99% to 99.2% of repertoires, were analysed. The TCS score was defined as F50 (clonal expansion) divided by E x V (chaos), with BLOSUM62-based TCRdist calculated between CDR3 peptides within each V-J. Welch's t-statistics and random forest reduced fewer than 550 V-J features to roughly 13, which were used in a naive Bayes classifier (R e1071). The similarity between thyroid and blood repertoires was quantified using the Morisita-Horn index. TCRdb passed the public sequencing reads through fastp at Q25 and MiXCR, retaining productive beta sequences. Each CDR3 protein gets just one entry, which takes the most common genes and DNA from the rows behind it. The V and J calls and clone size come from TCRdb's table, not from the authors' own analysis. For this sample the table gives approximately 40,000 distinct CDR3 sequences, of which around 56% were detected only once. Roughly 16% of the sample is taken by the ten largest.

Moderately to severely active disease, a Clinical Activity Score of at least 3, a NOSPECS grade of at least 4, and a duration under 3 months were present in ophthalmopathy patients. Exclusion was applied to patients with uncontrolled infections, other autoimmune diseases, pregnancy or lactation. Diagnoses relied on clinical symptoms, serum thyroxine and TRAb, thyroid ultrasound and orbital computed tomography. Ficoll-Paque density gradient centrifugation was used to isolate PBMCs from about 10 ml of fresh peripheral blood. Total RNA was extracted with Trizol reagent, and quality was checked on an Agilent 2100 Bioanalyzer. Points the paper makes about the study in general: In validation, the model predicted progression to ophthalmopathy with approximately 70% sensitivity and over 72% specificity, a median of 6.5 months before onset. A model built on a 13 V-J signature distinguished ophthalmopathy from stable hyperthyroidism, reaching 85% to 90% sensitivity and about 81% specificity in cross-validation and 80%/75% in testing. Most expanded thyroid clonotypes (frequency above 0.001) were also detected in blood, a finding suggesting that blood repertoires may reflect thyroid immune responses. No statistical method was used to set the sample size in advance, and investigators knew the group allocation.

This sequence uses TRBV7-9 and TRBJ1-2; the table's D call, TRBD1, has no DNA check behind it. Sequences were obtained from blood. This TCR was recovered from a man aged 40-50 years with Graves' ophthalmopathy. This receptor has the CDR3 CASSPTPDTQYFGPGFDYTF.